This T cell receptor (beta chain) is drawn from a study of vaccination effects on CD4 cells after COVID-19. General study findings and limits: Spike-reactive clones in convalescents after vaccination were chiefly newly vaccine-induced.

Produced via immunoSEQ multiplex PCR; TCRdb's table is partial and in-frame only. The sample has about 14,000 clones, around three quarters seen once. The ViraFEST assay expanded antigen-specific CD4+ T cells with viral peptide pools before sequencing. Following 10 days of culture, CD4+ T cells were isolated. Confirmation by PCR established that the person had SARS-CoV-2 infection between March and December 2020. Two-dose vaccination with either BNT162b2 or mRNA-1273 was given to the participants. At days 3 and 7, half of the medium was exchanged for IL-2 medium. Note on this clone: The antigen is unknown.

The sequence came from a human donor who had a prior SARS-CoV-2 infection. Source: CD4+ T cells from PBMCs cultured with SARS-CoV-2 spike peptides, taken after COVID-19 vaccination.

The CDR3 is CASSWGEWAGEVDTQYF. CDR3 nucleotide sequence: TGTGCCAGCAGCTGGGGGGAATGGGCGGGAGAGGTAGATACGCAGTATTTT. The chain recombines TRBV11-3 with TRBJ2-3, with 7 bases identical to TRBD2. The ends lost 4 bases at V and 5 bases at J; junction bases unmatched: 15. There are 17 residues in the CDR3. Germline CDR1 and CDR2: SGHNT and YENEEA. Complete variable domain (other parts from reference TRBV11-3 and TRBJ2-3): EAGVVQSPRYKIIEKKQPVAFWCNPISGHNTLYWYLQNLGQGPELLIRYENEEAVDDSQLPKDRFSAERLKGVDSTLKIQPAELGDSAVYLCASSWGEWAGEVDTQYFGPGTRLTVL.